Sequencing of this T cell receptor beta chain was carried out in a study of T cell repertoires in cytomegalovirus infection. Study summary: Recently described HLA-C-restricted plus well-studied HLA-B-restricted CMV epitopes were used. Signatures in public TCR beta sequences pointed to both CMV infection and matching HLA type.

The study, taken as a whole, reports: Identification of carriers of CMV plus the relevant HLA was performed using cumulative public TCR beta family frequency. HLA-C-restricted CMV clonotypes gave the most frequent clonotype in two of eight donors.

CDR3 size: 15 residues. Germline assignment: CDR1 SGHVS and CDR2 FNYEAQ. V gave up 0 bases and J gave up 3 bases, with 11 bases separating them. TCRdb analysed the reads with MiXCR anew, one entry per CDR3 protein. Seen here are about 830,000 distinct CDR3 sequences, about 31% observed once, and the top ten hold around 12%. This clonotype was seen more than once but under ten times. Its antigen is unidentified. The sequencing used cultured CD8+ T cells from PBMCs, collected from culture after CMV antigen stimulation. V gene TRBV7-6 combines with J gene TRBJ2-5, with a possible D match to TRBD2 (6 bases). This clonotype was obtained from a human donor in good health (CMV status not recorded). Some clones in this sample may be carry-over from other donors' samples. The CDR3 is CASSLAGGKEETQYF. The CDR3 DNA reads TGTGCCAGCAGCTTAGCGGGGGGAAAGGAAGAGACCCAGTACTTC.